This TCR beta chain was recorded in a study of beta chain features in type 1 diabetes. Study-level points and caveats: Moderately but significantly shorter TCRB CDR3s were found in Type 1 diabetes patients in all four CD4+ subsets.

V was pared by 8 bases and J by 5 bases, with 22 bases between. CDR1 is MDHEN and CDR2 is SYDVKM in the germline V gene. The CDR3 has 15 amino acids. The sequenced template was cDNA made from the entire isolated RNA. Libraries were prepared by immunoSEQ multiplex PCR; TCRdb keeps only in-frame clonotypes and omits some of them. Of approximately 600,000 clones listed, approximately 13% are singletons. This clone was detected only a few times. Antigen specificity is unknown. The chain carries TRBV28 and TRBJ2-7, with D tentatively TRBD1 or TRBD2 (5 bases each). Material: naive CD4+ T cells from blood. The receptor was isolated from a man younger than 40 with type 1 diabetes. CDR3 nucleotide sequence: TGTGCCAGCTTCCCGATGGGACCAGATGGCAACGAGCAGTACTTC. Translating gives CASFPMGPDGNEQYF.